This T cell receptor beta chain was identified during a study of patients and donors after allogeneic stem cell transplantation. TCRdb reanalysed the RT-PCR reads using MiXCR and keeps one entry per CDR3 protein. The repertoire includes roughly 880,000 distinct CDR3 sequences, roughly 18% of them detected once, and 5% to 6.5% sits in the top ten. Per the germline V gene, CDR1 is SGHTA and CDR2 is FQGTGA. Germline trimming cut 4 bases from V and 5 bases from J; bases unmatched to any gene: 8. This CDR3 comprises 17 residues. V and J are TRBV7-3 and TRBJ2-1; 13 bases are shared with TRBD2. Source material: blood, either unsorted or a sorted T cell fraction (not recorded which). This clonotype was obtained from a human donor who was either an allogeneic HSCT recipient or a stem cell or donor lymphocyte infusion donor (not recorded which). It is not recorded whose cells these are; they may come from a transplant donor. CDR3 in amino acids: CASSSSGLAGVHNEQFF. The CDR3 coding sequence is TGTGCCAGCAGCTCCTCCGGACTAGCGGGAGTCCACAATGAGCAGTTCTTC.